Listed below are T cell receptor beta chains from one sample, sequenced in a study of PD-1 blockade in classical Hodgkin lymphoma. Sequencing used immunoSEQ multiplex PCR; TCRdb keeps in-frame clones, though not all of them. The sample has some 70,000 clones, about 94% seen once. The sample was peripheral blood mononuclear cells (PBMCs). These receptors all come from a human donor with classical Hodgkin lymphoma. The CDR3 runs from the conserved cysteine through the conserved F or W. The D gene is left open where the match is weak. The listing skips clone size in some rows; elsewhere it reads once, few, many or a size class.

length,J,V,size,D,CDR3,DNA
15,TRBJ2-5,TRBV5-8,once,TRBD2,CASSLWTSGQETQYF,TGTGCCAGCAGCTTGTGGACTAGCGGGCAAGAGACCCAGTACTTC
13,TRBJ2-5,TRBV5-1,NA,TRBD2,CASALAGEETQYF,TGCGCCAGCGCTCTAGCGGGGGAAGAGACCCAGTACTTC
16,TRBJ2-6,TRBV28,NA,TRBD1,CAIQQGHSGGANVLTF,TGTGCCATCCAACAGGGGCATTCGGGTGGGGCCAACGTCCTGACTTTC
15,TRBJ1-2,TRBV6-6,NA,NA,CASSYAGPANYGYTF,TGTGCCAGCAGTTACGCGGGACCGGCTAACTATGGCTACACCTTC
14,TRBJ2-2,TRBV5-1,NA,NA,CASRDQGLSGELFF,TGCGCCAGCAGGGACCAAGGACTGTCCGGGGAGCTGTTTTTT
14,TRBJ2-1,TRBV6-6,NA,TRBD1,CASRPTGAYNEQFF,TGTGCCAGCAGACCGACAGGGGCCTACAATGAGCAGTTCTTC
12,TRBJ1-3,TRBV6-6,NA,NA,CASGISGNTIYF,TGTGCCAGTGGGATCTCTGGAAACACCATATATTTT
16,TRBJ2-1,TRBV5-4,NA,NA,CASSLPEAARSGEQFF,TGTGCCAGCAGCCTACCCGAAGCGGCGAGGAGTGGTGAGCAGTTCTTC
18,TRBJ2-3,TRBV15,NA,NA,CATSRKEEKSSSTDTQYF,TGTGCCACCAGCAGAAAGGAAGAGAAGTCCTCTAGCACAGATACGCAGTATTTT
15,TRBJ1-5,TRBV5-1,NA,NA,CASSLLGASNQPQHF,TGCGCCAGCAGCTTATTGGGGGCGAGCAATCAGCCCCAGCATTTT
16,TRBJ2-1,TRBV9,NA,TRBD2,CASSIKRGKAYNEQFF,TGTGCCAGCAGCATTAAGCGGGGAAAAGCCTACAATGAGCAGTTCTTC
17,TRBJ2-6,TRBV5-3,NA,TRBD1,CARSSGTGVSGANVLTF,TGTGCCAGAAGCTCCGGGACAGGGGTCTCTGGGGCCAACGTCCTGACTTTC
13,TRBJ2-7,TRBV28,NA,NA,CASSPPDGYEQYF,TGTGCCAGCAGTCCCCCGGACGGCTACGAGCAGTACTTC
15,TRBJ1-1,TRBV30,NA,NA,CAWARDSAGNTEAFF,TGTGCCTGGGCCAGGGACTCGGCAGGGAACACTGAAGCTTTCTTT
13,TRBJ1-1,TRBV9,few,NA,CASSVDRGTEAFF,TGTGCCAGCAGCGTAGATCGGGGCACTGAAGCTTTCTTT
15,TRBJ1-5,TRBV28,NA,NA,CASSFWERQNQPQHF,TGTGCCAGCAGTTTTTGGGAAAGACAGAATCAGCCCCAGCATTTT
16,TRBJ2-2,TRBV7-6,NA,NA,CASQLMGAKDTGELFF,TGTGCCAGCCAACTTATGGGGGCGAAGGACACCGGGGAGCTGTTTTTT
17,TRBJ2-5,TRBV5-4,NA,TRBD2,CASSDLGREGPGRTQYF,TGTGCCAGCAGCGACCTAGGGCGGGAGGGCCCAGGACGGACCCAGTACTTC
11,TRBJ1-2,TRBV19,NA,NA,CASSMRYGYTF,TGTGCCAGTAGTATGCGTTATGGCTACACCTTC
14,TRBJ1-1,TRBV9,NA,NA,CASSVMPGATEAFF,TGTGCCAGCAGCGTAATGCCAGGGGCGACTGAAGCTTTCTTT
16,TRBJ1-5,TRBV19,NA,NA,CASSIGKLTPNQPQHF,TGTGCCAGTAGTATAGGTAAACTCACTCCCAATCAGCCCCAGCATTTT
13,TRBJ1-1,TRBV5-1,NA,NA,CASSAVLGTEAFF,TGCGCCAGCAGCGCCGTATTGGGCACTGAAGCTTTCTTT
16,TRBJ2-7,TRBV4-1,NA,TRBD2,CASSQNLAGASYEQYF,TGCGCCAGCAGCCAAAACTTAGCGGGGGCCTCCTACGAGCAGTACTTC
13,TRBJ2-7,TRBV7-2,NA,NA,CASSLVRAGEQYF,TGTGCCAGCAGCTTAGTCCGGGCGGGGGAGCAGTACTTC
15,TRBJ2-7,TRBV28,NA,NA,CASSPPFAVLYEQYF,TGTGCCAGCAGTCCACCGTTTGCAGTACTCTACGAGCAGTACTTC
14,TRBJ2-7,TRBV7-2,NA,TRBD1,CASSQDRDRYEQYF,TGTGCCAGCAGCCAGGACCGGGACAGGTACGAGCAGTACTTC
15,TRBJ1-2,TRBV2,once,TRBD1,CASRWGTGDGYGYTF,TGTGCCAGCAGGTGGGGGACAGGGGATGGCTATGGCTACACCTTC
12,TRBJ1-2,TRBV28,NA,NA,CASKPPGYGYTF,TGTGCCAGCAAACCCCCGGGCTATGGCTACACCTTC
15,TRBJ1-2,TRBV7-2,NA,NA,CASSPRVGGGYGYTF,TGTGCCAGCAGCCCCCGGGTAGGGGGAGGGTATGGCTACACCTTC
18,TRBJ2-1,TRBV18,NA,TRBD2,CASSPQREGPGRRNEQFF,TGTGCCAGCTCCCCTCAGCGGGAGGGCCCCGGGAGGCGGAATGAGCAGTTCTTC
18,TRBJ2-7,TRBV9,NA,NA,CARINPGEGETGYYEQYF,TGTGCCAGAATAAATCCAGGGGAAGGGGAGACAGGTTACTACGAGCAGTACTTC
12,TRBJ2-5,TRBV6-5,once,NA,CASSRTEETQYF,TGTGCCAGCAGCCGGACAGAAGAGACCCAGTACTTC
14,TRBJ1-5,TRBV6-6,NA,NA,CASKMGLSNQPQHF,TGTGCCAGCAAGATGGGGCTTAGCAATCAGCCCCAGCATTTT
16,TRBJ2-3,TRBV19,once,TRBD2,CASSNSGRSKRDTQYF,TGTGCCAGTAGTAATAGCGGGAGGAGTAAAAGAGATACGCAGTATTTT
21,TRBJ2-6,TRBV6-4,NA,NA,CASSDSRRVAGGYSGANVLTF,TGTGCCAGCAGTGACTCGAGAAGAGTGGCAGGAGGCTACTCTGGGGCCAACGTCCTGACTTTC
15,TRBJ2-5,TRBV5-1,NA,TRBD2,CASSSYGGAEETQYF,TGCGCCAGCAGCTCCTACGGGGGGGCAGAAGAGACCCAGTACTTC
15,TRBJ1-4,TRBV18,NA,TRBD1,CASSRQGATNEKLFF,TGTGCCAGCTCACGACAGGGTGCAACTAATGAAAAACTGTTTTTT